Listed below are T cell receptor beta chains from one sample, sequenced in a study of cytomegalovirus exposure and HLA in healthy donors. Assay used: immunoSEQ multiplex PCR; TCRdb lists only in-frame clones, some missing. This table holds some 130,000 clones, around 70% found once. Sequencing was carried out using PBMCs. Receptors were obtained from a woman aged 55-70 years in good health and CMV-seropositive. CDR3s include the opening cysteine and the closing phenylalanine or tryptophan. The D gene is left open where the match is weak. Clone size is stated in some rows and not others, as once, few, many or a class when expanded.

D gene	V gene	clone size	J gene	CDR3 DNA	CDR3 protein
-	TRBV6-5	-	TRBJ2-3	TGTGCCAGCAGTTCCACCCCACCGACTAGTTTGACGCAGTATTTT	CASSSTPPTSLTQYF
-	TRBV27	-	TRBJ1-5	TGTGCCAGCAGTCCGATCCCCACCTGGCCGAATCAGCCCCAGCATTTT	CASSPIPTWPNQPQHF
TRBD1	TRBV4-1	-	TRBJ1-5	TGCGCCAGCAGCCCCGCCGACAGGGACCTTAGCAATCAGCCCCAGCATTTT	CASSPADRDLSNQPQHF
-	TRBV6-6	-	TRBJ2-6	TGTGCCAGCAGTGGGACAAGTGGCTCTGGGGCCAACGTCCTGACTTTC	CASSGTSGSGANVLTF
-	TRBV6-5	-	TRBJ1-3	TGTGCCAGCAGTTTAACATCCTTCTCTGGAAACACCATATATTTT	CASSLTSFSGNTIYF
TRBD1	TRBV7-9	-	TRBJ1-6	TGTGCCAGCAGCTTACGAGGGACAGGGGGATATAATTCACCCCTCCACTTT	CASSLRGTGGYNSPLHF
TRBD1	TRBV5-1	-	TRBJ1-4	TGCGCCAGCAGCCTTCGTGGACAGGGGGCAGAAGAAAAACTGTTTTTT	CASSLRGQGAEEKLFF
TRBD1	TRBV27	-	TRBJ1-2	TGTGCCAGCAGGGGGACAGGGGGTATCGACTATGGCTACACCTTC	CASRGTGGIDYGYTF
-	TRBV11-3	once	TRBJ1-1	TGTGCCAGCAGCTTTCAGGGGTTGAACACTGAAGCTTTCTTT	CASSFQGLNTEAFF
-	TRBV6-1	-	TRBJ2-7	TGTGCCAGCAGTCCATCCGGGACACCCCCCTACGAGCAGTACTTC	CASSPSGTPPYEQYF
TRBD2	TRBV4-1	few	TRBJ2-1	TGCGCCAGCAGCCCTAGCGGGGCGTCCTACAATGAGCAGTTCTTC	CASSPSGASYNEQFF
TRBD2	TRBV10-2	-	TRBJ2-7	TGCGCCAGCAGTGATCTAGCGGGGGCCTCCTACGAGCAGTACTTC	CASSDLAGASYEQYF
-	TRBV7-9	-	TRBJ2-4	TGTGCCAGCAGCTTAGATCGGGCCAGGGGAGCCAAAAACATTCAGTACTTC	CASSLDRARGAKNIQYF
-	TRBV6-4	-	TRBJ1-2	TGTGCCAGCACCCCGGAGGCCGGCTCCTATGGCTACACCTTC	CASTPEAGSYGYTF
TRBD1	TRBV2	-	TRBJ2-2	TGTGCCATTAATACCGGGACAGGGAACACCGGGGAGCTGTTTTTT	CAINTGTGNTGELFF
-	TRBV9	-	TRBJ1-3	TGTGCCAGCAGCGTAGCAGGGGGAAACACCATATATTTT	CASSVAGGNTIYF
TRBD1	TRBV27	few	TRBJ2-7	TGTGCCAGCAGTTTAGGGACAGGGAACAACGAGCAGTACTTC	CASSLGTGNNEQYF
-	TRBV5-4	-	TRBJ1-1	TGTGCCAGCAGCTTGGGGGGGGGCACTGAAGCTTTCTTT	CASSLGGGTEAFF
-	TRBV6-5	-	TRBJ1-1	TGTGCCAGCAGTTACCTGGGGGGACACACTGAAGCTTTCTTT	CASSYLGGHTEAFF
TRBD1	TRBV12-5	once	TRBJ1-1	TGTGCTAGTGGCGGACAGGGGAACACTGAAGCTTTCTTT	CASGGQGNTEAFF